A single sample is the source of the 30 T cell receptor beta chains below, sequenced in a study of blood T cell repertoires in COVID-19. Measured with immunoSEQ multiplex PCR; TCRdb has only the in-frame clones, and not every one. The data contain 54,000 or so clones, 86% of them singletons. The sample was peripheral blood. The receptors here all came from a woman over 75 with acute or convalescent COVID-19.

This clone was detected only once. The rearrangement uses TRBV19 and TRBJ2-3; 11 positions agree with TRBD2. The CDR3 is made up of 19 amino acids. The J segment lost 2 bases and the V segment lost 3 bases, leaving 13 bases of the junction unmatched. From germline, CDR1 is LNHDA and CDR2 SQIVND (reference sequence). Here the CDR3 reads CASSMAGLAAAEFTDTQYF. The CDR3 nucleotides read TGTGCCAGTAGTATGGCGGGACTAGCGGCCGCGGAATTCACAGATACGCAGTATTTT.

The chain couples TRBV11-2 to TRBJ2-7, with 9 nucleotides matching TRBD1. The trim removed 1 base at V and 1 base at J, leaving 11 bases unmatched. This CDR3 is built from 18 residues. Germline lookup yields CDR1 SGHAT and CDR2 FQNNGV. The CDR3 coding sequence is TGTGCCAGCAGCTTAGCCGGGACAGGGTATGCTGGGTCCTACGAGCAGTACTTC. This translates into CASSLAGTGYAGSYEQYF.

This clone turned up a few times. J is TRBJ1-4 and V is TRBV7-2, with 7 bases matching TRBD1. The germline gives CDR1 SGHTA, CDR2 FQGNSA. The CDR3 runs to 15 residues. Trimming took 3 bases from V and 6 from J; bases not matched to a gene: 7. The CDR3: CASSFRQGTYEKLFF. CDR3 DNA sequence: TGTGCCAGCAGCTTCAGACAGGGAACGTATGAAAAACTGTTTTTT. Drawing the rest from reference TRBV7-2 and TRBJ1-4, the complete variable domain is GAGVSQSPSNKVTEKGKDVELRCDPISGHTALYWYRQSLGQGLEFLIYFQGNSAPDKSGLPSDRFSAERTGGSVSTLTIQRTQQEDSAVYLCASSFRQGTYEKLFFGSGTQLSVL.

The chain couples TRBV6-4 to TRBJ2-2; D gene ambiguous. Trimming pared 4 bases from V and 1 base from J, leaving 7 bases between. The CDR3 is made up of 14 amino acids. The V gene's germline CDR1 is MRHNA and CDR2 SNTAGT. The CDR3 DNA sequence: TGTGCCAGCAGTGTTGCGGAGAACACCGGGGAGCTGTTTTTT. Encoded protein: CASSVAENTGELFF.

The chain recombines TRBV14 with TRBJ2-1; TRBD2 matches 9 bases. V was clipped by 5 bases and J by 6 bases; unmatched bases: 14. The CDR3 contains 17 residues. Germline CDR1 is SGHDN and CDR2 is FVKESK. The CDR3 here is CASSSLLLAGLSNEQFF. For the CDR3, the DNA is TGTGCCAGCAGCTCGCTCCTCCTAGCGGGATTGAGCAATGAGCAGTTCTTC.

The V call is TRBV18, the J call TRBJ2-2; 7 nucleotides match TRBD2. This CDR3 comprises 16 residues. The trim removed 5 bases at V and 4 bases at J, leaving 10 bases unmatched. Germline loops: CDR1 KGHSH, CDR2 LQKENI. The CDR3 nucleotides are TGTGCCAGCTCAAAACAGCGGGGCGGGAGCACCGGGGAGCTGTTTTTT. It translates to CASSKQRGGSTGELFF.

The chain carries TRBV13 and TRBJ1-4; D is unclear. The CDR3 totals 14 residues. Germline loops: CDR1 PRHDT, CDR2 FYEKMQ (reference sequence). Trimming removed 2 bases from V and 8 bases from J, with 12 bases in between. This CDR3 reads CASSLHLNREKLFF. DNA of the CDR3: TGTGCCAGCAGCTTACACCTAAATCGGGAAAAACTGTTTTTT.

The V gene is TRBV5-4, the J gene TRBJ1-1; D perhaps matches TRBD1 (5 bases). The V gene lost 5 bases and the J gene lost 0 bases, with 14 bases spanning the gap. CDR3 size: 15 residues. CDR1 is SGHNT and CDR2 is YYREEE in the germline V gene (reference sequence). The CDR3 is CASSRYRLMNTEAFF. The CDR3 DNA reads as TGTGCCAGCAGTCGATACAGGTTAATGAACACTGAAGCTTTCTTT.

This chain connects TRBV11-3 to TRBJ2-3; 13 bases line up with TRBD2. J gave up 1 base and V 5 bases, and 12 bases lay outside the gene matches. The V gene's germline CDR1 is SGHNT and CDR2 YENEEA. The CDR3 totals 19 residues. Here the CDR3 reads CASSPTGTSGNPRTDTQYF. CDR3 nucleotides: TGTGCCAGCAGCCCGACCGGGACTAGCGGGAACCCCCGCACAGATACGCAGTATTTT.

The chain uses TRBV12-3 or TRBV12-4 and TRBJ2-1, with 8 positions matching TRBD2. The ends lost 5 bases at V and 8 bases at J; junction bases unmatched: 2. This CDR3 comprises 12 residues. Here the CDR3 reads CASSPGGYEQFF. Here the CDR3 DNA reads TGTGCCAGCAGTCCGGGAGGGTATGAGCAGTTCTTC.

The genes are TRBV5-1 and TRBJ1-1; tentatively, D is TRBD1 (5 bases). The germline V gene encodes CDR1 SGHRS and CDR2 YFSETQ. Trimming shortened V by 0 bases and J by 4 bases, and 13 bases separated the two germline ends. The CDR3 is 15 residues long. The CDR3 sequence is CASSLAGGLGTEAFF. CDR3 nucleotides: TGCGCCAGCAGCTTGGCCGGGGGTCTCGGCACTGAAGCTTTCTTT.

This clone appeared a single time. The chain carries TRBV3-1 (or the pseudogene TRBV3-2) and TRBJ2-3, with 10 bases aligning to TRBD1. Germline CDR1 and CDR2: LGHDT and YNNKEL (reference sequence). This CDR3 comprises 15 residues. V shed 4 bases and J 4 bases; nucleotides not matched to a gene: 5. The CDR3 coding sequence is TGTGCCAGCAGCCGGGCCGGGACAGGGGCAGATACGCAGTATTTT. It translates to CASSRAGTGADTQYF.

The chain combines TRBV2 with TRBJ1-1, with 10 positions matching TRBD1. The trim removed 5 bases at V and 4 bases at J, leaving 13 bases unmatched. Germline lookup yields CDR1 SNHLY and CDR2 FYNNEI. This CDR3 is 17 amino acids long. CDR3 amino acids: CASSRGQGVSRRTEAFF. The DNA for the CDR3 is TGTGCCAGCAGTCGAGGACAGGGGGTGAGTAGGCGCACTGAAGCTTTCTTT.

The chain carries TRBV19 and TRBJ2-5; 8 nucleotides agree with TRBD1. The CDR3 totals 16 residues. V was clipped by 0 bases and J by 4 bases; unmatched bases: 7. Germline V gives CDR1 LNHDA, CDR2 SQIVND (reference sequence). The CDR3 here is CASSIEGTGVRETQYF. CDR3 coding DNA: TGTGCCAGTAGTATAGAGGGGACAGGAGTAAGAGAGACCCAGTACTTC.

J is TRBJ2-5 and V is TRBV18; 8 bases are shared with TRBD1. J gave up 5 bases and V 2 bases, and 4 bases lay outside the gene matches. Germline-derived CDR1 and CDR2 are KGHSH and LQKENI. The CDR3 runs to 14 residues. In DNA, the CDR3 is TGTGCCAGCTCACCATCAGGGGGCTTGGAGACCCAGTACTTC. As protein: CASSPSGGLETQYF.

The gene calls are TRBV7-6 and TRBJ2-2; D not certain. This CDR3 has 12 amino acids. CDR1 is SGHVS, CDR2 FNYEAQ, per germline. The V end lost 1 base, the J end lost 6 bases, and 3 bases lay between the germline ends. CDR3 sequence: CASSLGPGELFF. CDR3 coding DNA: TGTGCCAGCAGCTTAGGGCCCGGGGAGCTGTTTTTT.

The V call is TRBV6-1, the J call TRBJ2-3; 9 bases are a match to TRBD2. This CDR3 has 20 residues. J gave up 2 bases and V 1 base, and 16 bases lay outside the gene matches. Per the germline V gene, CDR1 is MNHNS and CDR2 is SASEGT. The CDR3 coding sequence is TGTGCCAGCAGTGAAGGGCGGACAGCGGGGGGATCAAGGTACACAGATACGCAGTATTTT. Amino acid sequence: CASSEGRTAGGSRYTDTQYF.

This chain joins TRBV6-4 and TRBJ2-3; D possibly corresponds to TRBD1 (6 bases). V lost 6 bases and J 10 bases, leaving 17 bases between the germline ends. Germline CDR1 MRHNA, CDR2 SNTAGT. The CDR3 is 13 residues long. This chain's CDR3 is CASSDIQGSAQYF. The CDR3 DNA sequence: TGTGCCAGCAGCGATATACAGGGATCCGCGCAGTATTTT.

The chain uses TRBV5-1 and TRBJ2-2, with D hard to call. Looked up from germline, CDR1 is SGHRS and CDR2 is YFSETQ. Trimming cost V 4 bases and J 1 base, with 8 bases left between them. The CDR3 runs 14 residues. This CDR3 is CASSLSMNTGELFF. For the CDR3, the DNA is TGCGCCAGCAGCCTATCAATGAACACCGGGGAGCTGTTTTTT.

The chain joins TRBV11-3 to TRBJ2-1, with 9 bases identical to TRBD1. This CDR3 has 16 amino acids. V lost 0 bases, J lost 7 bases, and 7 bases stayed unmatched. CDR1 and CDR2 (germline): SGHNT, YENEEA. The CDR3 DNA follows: TGTGCCAGCAGCTTAGACTGGACAGGGGCAGCGAATGAGCAGTTCTTC. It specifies CASSLDWTGAANEQFF.

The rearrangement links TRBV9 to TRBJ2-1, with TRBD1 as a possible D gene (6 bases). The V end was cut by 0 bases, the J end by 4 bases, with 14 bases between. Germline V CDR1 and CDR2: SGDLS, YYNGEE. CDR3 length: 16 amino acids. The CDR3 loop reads CASSVGLRQGYNEQFF. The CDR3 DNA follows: TGTGCCAGCAGCGTAGGTCTGAGGCAGGGGTACAATGAGCAGTTCTTC.

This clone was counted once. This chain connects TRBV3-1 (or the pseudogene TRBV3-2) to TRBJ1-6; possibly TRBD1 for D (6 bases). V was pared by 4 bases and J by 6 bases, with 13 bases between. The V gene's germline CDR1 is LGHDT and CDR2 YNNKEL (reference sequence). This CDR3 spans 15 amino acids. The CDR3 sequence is CASSLRGRGNSPLHF. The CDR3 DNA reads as TGTGCCAGCAGCCTCCGCGGCAGGGGTAATTCACCCCTCCACTTT.

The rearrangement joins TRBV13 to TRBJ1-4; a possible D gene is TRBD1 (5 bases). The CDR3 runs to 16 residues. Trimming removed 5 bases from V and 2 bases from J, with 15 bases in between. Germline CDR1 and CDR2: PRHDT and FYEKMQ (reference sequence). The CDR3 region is CASSRATGLTNEKLFF. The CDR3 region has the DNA TGTGCCAGCAGCCGGGCCACAGGTCTTACTAATGAAAAACTGTTTTTT.

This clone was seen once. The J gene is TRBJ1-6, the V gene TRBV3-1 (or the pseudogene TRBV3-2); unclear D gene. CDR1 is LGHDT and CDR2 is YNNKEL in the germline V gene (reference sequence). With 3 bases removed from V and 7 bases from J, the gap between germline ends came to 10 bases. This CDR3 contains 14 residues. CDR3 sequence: CASSQGGSNSPLHF. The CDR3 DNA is TGTGCCAGCAGCCAGGGAGGGTCCAATTCACCCCTCCACTTT.

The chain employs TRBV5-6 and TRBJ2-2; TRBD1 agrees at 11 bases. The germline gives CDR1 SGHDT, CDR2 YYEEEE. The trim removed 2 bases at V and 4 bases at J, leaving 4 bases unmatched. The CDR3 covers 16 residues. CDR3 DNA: TGTGCCAGCAGCTTTTTGGGACAGGGGGGCACCGGGGAGCTGTTTTTT. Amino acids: CASSFLGQGGTGELFF.

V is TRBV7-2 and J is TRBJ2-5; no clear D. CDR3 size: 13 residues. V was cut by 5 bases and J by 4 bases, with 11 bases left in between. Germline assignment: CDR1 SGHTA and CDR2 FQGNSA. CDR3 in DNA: TGTGCCAGCAGCACCGCCGGTCGAGAGACCCAGTACTTC. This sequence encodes CASSTAGRETQYF.

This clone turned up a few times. CDR3 region: CSVEGGGNQPQHF. CDR3 DNA: TGCAGCGTTGAGGGGGGAGGCAATCAGCCCCAGCATTTT. The V gene is TRBV29-1, the J gene TRBJ1-5, with D possibly matching TRBD1 (5 bases). The CDR3 consists of 13 residues. CDR1 is SQVTM and CDR2 is ANQGSEA in the germline V gene. V was clipped by 3 bases and J by 2 bases, with 8 bases between them.

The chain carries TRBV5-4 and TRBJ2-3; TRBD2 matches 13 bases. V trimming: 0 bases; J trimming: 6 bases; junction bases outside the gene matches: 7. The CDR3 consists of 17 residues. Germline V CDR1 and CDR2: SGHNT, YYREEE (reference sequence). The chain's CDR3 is CASSLGLLAGGLDTQYF. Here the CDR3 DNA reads TGTGCCAGCAGCTTGGGTTTACTAGCGGGGGGGCTGGATACGCAGTATTTT.

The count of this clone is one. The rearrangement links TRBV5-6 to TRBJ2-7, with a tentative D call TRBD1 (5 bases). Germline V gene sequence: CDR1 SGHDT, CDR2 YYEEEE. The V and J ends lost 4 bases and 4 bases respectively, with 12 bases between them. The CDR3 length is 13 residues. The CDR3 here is CASSKGHLYEQYF. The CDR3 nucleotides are TGTGCCAGCAGCAAAGGACACCTATACGAGCAGTACTTC.

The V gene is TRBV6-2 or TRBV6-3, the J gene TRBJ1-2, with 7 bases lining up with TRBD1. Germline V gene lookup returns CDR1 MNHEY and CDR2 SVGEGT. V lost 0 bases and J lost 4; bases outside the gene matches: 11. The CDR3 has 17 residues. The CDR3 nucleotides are TGTGCCAGCAGTTACTCGATTGGACAGGTCTACGGCTATGGCTACACCTTC. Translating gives CASSYSIGQVYGYGYTF.